The clone carrying this T cell receptor beta chain turned up a few times. What it recognizes is unknown. DNA was extracted from unsorted cell suspensions stored frozen. The CDR3 consists of 12 residues. V lost 6 bases and J lost 6; bases outside the gene matches: 4. Germline CDR1 is KGHSH and CDR2 is LQKENI. This sample is part of a study of immune cell composition in non-small cell lung cancer. About the research overall: Most cases were lung adenocarcinoma or squamous cell carcinoma. Study-level points and caveats: It was not proven that tumour-reactive clones equal dominant tumour-associated clones. Squamous carcinomas (about 75%) more often had tumour-associated clones >0.5% than adenocarcinomas (33%).

Clones were sequenced by immunoSEQ multiplex PCR, and TCRdb holds only the in-frame ones, with some missing. Here the sample spans 13,000 to 15,000 clones, around 75% being singletons. The sample consisted of lung tumor tissue. The chain joins TRBV18 to TRBJ1-2; TRBD1 aligns across 7 bases. The TCR comes from a human donor with non-small cell lung cancer. CDR3 sequence reads: CASSGGTDGYTF. Here the CDR3 DNA reads TGTGCCAGCTCGGGCGGGACAGATGGCTACACCTTC.